This T cell receptor (beta chain) was documented in a study of T cell repertoires in cytomegalovirus infection. Broader study findings: Ex vivo, HLA-C-restricted CMV-specific TCR beta clonotypes prevailed over the rest of the response.

V was cut by 3 bases and J by 9 bases, with 11 bases left in between. The CDR3 has 12 amino acids. Looked up from germline, CDR1 is SGHTA and CDR2 is FQGNSA. TCRdb fed the reads into MiXCR, producing one record per CDR3 protein. This sample has about 110,000 distinct CDR3 sequences; about 30% occur once, and the top ten carry 81%. Of note for this clonotype: Antigen specificity is unknown. Possible read error: a much larger clone is one base away.

The rearrangement uses TRBV7-2 and TRBJ1-1; D gene ambiguous. This specimen consisted of CD8+ T cells from cultured PBMCs, obtained from culture after CMV antigen stimulation. This clonotype was sampled from a human donor in good health (CMV status not recorded). Some clones in this sample may be carry-over from other donors' samples. The CDR3 region is CASSLVGIKAFF. CDR3 in DNA: TGTGCCAGCAGCTTGGTTGGAATTAAAGCTTTCTTT. Looking up the rest from reference TRBV7-2 and TRBJ1-1 gives the full variable domain: GAGVSQSPSNKVTEKGKDVELRCDPISGHTALYWYRQSLGQGLEFLIYFQGNSAPDKSGLPSDRFSAERTGGSVSTLTIQRTQQEDSAVYLCASSLVGIKAFFGQGTRLTVV.